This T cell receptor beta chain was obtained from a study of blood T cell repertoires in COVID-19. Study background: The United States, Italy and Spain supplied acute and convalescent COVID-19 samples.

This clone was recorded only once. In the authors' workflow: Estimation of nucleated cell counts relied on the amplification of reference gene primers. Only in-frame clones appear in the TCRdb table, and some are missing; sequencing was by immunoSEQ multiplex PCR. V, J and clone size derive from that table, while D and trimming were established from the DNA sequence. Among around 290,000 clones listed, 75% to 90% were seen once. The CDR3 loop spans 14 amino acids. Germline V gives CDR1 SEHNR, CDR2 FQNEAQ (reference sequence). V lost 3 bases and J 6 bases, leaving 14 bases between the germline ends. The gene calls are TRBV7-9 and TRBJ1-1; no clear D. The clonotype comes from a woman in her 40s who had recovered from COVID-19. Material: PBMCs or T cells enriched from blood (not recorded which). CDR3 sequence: CASSLRGGDPEAFF. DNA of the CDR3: TGTGCCAGCAGCTTGCGGGGTGGTGACCCTGAAGCTTTCTTT.